The clone carrying this T cell receptor (beta chain) was counted once. Its antigen is currently unknown. The sample is drawn from a study of cytomegalovirus exposure and HLA in healthy donors. Broader study findings: A previous analysis found most TCR beta V segments productive roughly 87% or roughly 30% of the time.

CDR1 is SNHLY and CDR2 is FYNNEI in the germline V gene. V shed 11 bases, J shed 2 bases, and the junction held 8 bases outside the gene matches. This CDR3 is built from 14 residues. The PCR made use of 60 Vbeta and 13 Jbeta primers. The repertoire was sequenced with immunoSEQ multiplex PCR; TCRdb's copy has only in-frame clones and lacks some. The profile covers 130,000 or so clones, with approximately 80% appearing a single time and under 2% taken by the ten largest. This TCR derives from a woman between 40 and 55 years old in good health and CMV-seronegative. The sample was PBMCs. This chain joins TRBV2 and TRBJ2-2; 7 nucleotides agree with TRBD2. The CDR3 DNA reads as TGTGCCTCTGGGGGACTACCTAACACCGGGGAGCTGTTTTTT. Translating it yields CASGGLPNTGELFF.